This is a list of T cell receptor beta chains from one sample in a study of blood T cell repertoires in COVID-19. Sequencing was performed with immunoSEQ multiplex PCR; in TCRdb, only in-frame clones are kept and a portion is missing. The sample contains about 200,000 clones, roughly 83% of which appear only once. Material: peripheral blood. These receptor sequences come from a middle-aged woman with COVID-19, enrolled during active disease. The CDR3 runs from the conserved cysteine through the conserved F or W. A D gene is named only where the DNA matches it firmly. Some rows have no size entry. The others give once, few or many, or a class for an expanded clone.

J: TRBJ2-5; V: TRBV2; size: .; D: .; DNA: TGTGCCAGCAGGGAGGGAATAGGGGAGACCCAGTACTTC; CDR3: CASREGIGETQYF
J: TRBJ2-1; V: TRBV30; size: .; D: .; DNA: TGTGCCTGGGGCAGGGGCAATACGGGGAATGAGCAGTTCTTC; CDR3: CAWGRGNTGNEQFF
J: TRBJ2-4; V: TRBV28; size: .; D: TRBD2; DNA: TGTGCCAGTCACAATAGCGGGAGGGCCGTAGGCAAAAACATTCAGTACTTC; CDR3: CASHNSGRAVGKNIQYF
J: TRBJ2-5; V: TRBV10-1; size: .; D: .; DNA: TGCGCCAGCAGTGGGTCCCGGGGAGCTCAAGAGACCCAGTACTTC; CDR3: CASSGSRGAQETQYF
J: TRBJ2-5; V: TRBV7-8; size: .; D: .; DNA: TGTGCCAGCAGCTTAAAGGCACAGCAAGAGACCCAGTACTTC; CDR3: CASSLKAQQETQYF
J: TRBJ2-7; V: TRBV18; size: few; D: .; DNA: TGTGCCAGCTCACCACCGGCCCAAACATCCGAGCAGTACTTC; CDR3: CASSPPAQTSEQYF
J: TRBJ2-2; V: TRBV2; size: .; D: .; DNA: TGTGCCAGCAGTCTAGCAGCGGCGAACACCGGGGAGCTGTTTTTT; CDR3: CASSLAAANTGELFF
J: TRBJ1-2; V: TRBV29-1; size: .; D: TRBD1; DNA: TGCAGCGTAGCCGGGACAGGGGGCGATTACACCTTC; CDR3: CSVAGTGGDYTF
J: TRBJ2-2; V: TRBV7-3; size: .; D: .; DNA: TGTGCCAGCAGCTTACGGACCGGGGAGCTGTTTTTT; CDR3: CASSLRTGELFF
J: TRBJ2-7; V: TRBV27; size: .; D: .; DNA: TGTGCCACCCAGAAGCCCGGAGGGGCCTACGAGCAGTACTTC; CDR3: CATQKPGGAYEQYF
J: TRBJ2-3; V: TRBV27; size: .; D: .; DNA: TGTGCCAGCAGTCTTGGACTTCCCCAGGATACGCAGTATTTT; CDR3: CASSLGLPQDTQYF
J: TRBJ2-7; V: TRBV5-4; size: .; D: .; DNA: TGTGCCAGCAGCTCTCCAACCCGGACGGGGACCTACGAGCAGTACTTC; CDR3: CASSSPTRTGTYEQYF
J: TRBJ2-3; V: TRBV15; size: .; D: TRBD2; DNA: TGTGCCACCAGCACCCGGACTAGCGGGAGCCGCACAGATACGCAGTATTTT; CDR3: CATSTRTSGSRTDTQYF
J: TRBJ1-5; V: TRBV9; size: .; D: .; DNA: TGTGCCAGCAGCCCTTCGTCGGGGTTGGATCAGCCCCAGCATTTT; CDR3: CASSPSSGLDQPQHF
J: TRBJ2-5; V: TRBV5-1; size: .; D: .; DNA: TGCGCCAGCAGCTTGGATTCCGTGACCCAGTACTTC; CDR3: CASSLDSVTQYF
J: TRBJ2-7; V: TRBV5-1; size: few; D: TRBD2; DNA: TGCGCCAGCAGATCCGATGGAGCGGGAGCCTACGAGCAGTACTTC; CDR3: CASRSDGAGAYEQYF
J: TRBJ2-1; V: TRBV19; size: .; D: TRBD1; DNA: TGTGCCAGTAGTCTACCGACAGGGGATAATGAGCAGTTCTTC; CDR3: CASSLPTGDNEQFF
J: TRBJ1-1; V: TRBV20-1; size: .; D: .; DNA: TGCAGTGCTAGTCCCGCAGGGCTAAGATCTGAAGCTTTCTTT; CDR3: CSASPAGLRSEAFF
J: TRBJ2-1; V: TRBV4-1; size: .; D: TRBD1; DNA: TGCGCCAGCAGCCCTGAAACCGGGACAGGGCCCTACAATGAGCAGTTCTTC; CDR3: CASSPETGTGPYNEQFF
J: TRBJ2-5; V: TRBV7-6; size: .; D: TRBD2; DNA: TGTGCCAGCAGCTTAGGGGGACTAGCGGGAGCACAAGAGACCCAGTACTTC; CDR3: CASSLGGLAGAQETQYF
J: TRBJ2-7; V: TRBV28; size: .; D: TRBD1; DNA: TGTGCCAGCAGGTCTACGGGACAGGGGTATTTGTGGCAGTACTTC; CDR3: CASRSTGQGYLWQYF
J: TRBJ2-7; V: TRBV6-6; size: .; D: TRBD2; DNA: TGTGCCAGCAGTGATAGCGGGAGGGCTTACGAGCAGTACTTC; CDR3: CASSDSGRAYEQYF
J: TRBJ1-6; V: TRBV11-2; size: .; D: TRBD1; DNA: TGTGCCAGCAGCCAGGGACAGGGATATTCACCCCTCCACTTT; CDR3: CASSQGQGYSPLHF
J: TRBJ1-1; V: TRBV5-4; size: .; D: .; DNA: TGTGCCAGCAGCATCGCTAGACAGAAACCCCACACTGAAGCTTTCTTT; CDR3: CASSIARQKPHTEAFF
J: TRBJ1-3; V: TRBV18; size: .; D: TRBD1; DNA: TGTGCCAGCTCGCCGGGACAGGGGTACGGAAACACCATATATTTT; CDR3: CASSPGQGYGNTIYF
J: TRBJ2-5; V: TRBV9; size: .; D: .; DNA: TGTGCCAGCAGCGAGAGCGGTGCTCAAGGTTCAGAGACCCAGTACTTC; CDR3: CASSESGAQGSETQYF
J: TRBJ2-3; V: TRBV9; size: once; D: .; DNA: TGTGCCAGCAGCGTTGGCGGCGGCATCCCAGATACGCAGTATTTT; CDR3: CASSVGGGIPDTQYF
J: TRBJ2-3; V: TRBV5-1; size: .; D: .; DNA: TGCGCCAGCAGCTTGGCGGGGAACAGAGGCACAGATACGCAGTATTTT; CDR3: CASSLAGNRGTDTQYF
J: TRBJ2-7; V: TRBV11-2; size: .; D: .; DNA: TGTGCCAGCAGCTCTAATTACGAGCAGTACTTC; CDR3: CASSSNYEQYF
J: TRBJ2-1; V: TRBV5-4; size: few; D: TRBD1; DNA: TGTGCCAGCAGCCCGGGGACAGGGGGAAACAATGAGCAGTTCTTC; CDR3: CASSPGTGGNNEQFF